A single sample is the source of the 19 T cell receptor beta chains below, sequenced in a study of blood T cell repertoires in COVID-19. Generated by immunoSEQ multiplex PCR, the TCRdb table keeps only in-frame clones and is missing some. The sample lists about 190,000 clones; approximately 84% were seen once. The sequenced sample consisted of peripheral blood. The receptors derive from a woman aged 70-85 years with active or convalescent COVID-19.

This chain uses TRBV30 with TRBJ2-7, with no clear D. The V gene lost 2 bases and the J gene lost 4 bases, with 9 bases spanning the gap. Germline assignment: CDR1 GTSNPN and CDR2 SVGIG (reference sequence). There are 12 residues in the CDR3. The CDR3 loop is CAWSREKYEQYF. The CDR3 DNA is TGTGCCTGGAGTCGAGAAAAGTACGAGCAGTACTTC.

The chain combines TRBV28 with TRBJ1-2; 7 nucleotides agree with TRBD1. The V and J ends lost 5 bases and 4 bases, in that order; junction bases with no gene match: 4. There are 13 residues in the CDR3. The germline V gene encodes CDR1 MDHEN and CDR2 SYDVKM. Written as DNA, the CDR3 is TGTGCCAGCAGTCCGACAGGGACCTATGGCTACACCTTC. It specifies CASSPTGTYGYTF.

CDR3 protein: CASSHSWGGEQFF. The DNA of the CDR3 is TGTGCCAGCAGCCACTCTTGGGGGGGGGAGCAGTTCTTC. V usage is TRBV14 and J usage is TRBJ2-1; the match to TRBD2 covers 7 bases. The CDR3 consists of 13 residues. Losses at the gene ends were 3 bases for V and 10 bases for J; bases not matched to a gene: 6. Germline loops: CDR1 SGHDN, CDR2 FVKESK.

V and J are TRBV5-1 and TRBJ1-1, with unresolved D. The V end was cut by 4 bases, the J end by 0 bases, with 10 bases between. The CDR3 totals 14 residues. Per germline, CDR1 SGHRS and CDR2 YFSETQ. The CDR3 DNA sequence: TGCGCCAGCAGCGGAGGACTCCTGAACACTGAAGCTTTCTTT. Its translation is CASSGGLLNTEAFF.

The genes are TRBV12-3 or TRBV12-4 and TRBJ2-7; TRBD2 might be the D (6 bases). The CDR3 contains 13 residues. V was cut by 5 bases and J by 1 base, with 9 bases left in between. In DNA form, the CDR3 reads TGTGCCAGCAGTCCCGGGACTTCCTACGAGCAGTACTTC. This encodes CASSPGTSYEQYF.

This clone turned up a few times. This sequence joins TRBV24-1 and TRBJ2-2, with 7 nucleotides matching TRBD2. V shed 6 bases and J 3 bases; nucleotides not matched to a gene: 6. Germline V gene lookup returns CDR1 KGHDR and CDR2 SFDVKD. The CDR3 is 15 residues long. The CDR3 region has the DNA TGTGCCACCAGTAAGGCGGGAGTGGACACCGGGGAGCTGTTTTTT. This codes for CATSKAGVDTGELFF.

This sequence joins TRBV30 and TRBJ1-3; tentative D call: TRBD1 (5 bases). Trimming stripped 3 bases from V and 0 bases from J, with 12 bases between. The CDR3 runs to 15 residues. Germline lookup yields CDR1 GTSNPN and CDR2 SVGIG (reference sequence). DNA of the CDR3: TGTGCCTGGAGCGGGGACTTAAACTCTGGAAACACCATATATTTT. Amino acid sequence: CAWSGDLNSGNTIYF. Drawing the rest from reference TRBV30 and TRBJ1-3, the complete variable domain is SQTIHQWPATLVQPVGSPLSLECTVEGTSNPNLYWYRQAAGRGLQLLFYSVGIGQISSEVPQNLSASRPQDRQFILSSKKLLLSDSGFYLCAWSGDLNSGNTIYFGEGSWLTVV.

The gene calls are TRBV2 and TRBJ2-7; 7 bases are shared with TRBD2. V shed 3 bases and J 0 bases; nucleotides not matched to a gene: 2. Per germline, CDR1 SNHLY and CDR2 FYNNEI. This CDR3 has 14 residues. In DNA form, the CDR3 reads TGTGCCAGCAGTGACGCTAGCGGCTCCTACGAGCAGTACTTC. Translated: CASSDASGSYEQYF.

The CDR3 region is CATSDRGTDTQYF. The CDR3 DNA follows: TGTGCCACCAGTGATAGAGGAACAGATACGCAGTATTTT. The chain recombines TRBV24-1 with TRBJ2-3; no definite D call. The germline V gene encodes CDR1 KGHDR and CDR2 SFDVKD. Between the trimmed V and J ends, which lost 3 bases and 3 bases, there was a span of 6 bases. The CDR3 runs 13 residues.

The chain couples TRBV24-1 to TRBJ2-4, with 10 bases lining up with TRBD1. The CDR3 spans 17 residues. Germline trimming cut 7 bases from V and 3 bases from J; bases unmatched to any gene: 11. The germline gives CDR1 KGHDR, CDR2 SFDVKD. CDR3 amino acids: CATSDPTGGGGKNIQYF. DNA of the CDR3: TGTGCCACCAGCGACCCGACAGGGGGCGGGGGCAAAAACATTCAGTACTTC.

The chain links TRBV25-1 to TRBJ2-7; TRBD2 matches 10 bases. Unmatched junction bases numbered 7, after V lost 1 base and J lost 1 base. CDR1 and CDR2 from the germline V gene are MGHDK and SYGVNS. This CDR3 contains 17 residues. CDR3 in DNA: TGTGCCAGCAGTGAATCCGCCACTAGCGGGACTTCCTACGAGCAGTACTTC. This encodes CASSESATSGTSYEQYF.

The chain has TRBV3-1 (or the pseudogene TRBV3-2) and TRBJ1-1; the match to TRBD1 covers 8 bases. J was trimmed by 1 base and V by 3 bases; bases with no gene match: 4. Germline V gene data show CDR1 as LGHDT and CDR2 as YNNKEL (reference sequence). The CDR3 totals 15 residues. As DNA, the CDR3 is TGTGCCAGCAGCCACCTGGACAGGGCGAACACTGAAGCTTTCTTT. Its protein is CASSHLDRANTEAFF.

The chain joins TRBV28 to TRBJ1-2, with unresolved D. The V gene lost 7 bases and the J gene lost 6 bases, with 18 bases spanning the gap. Germline-derived CDR1 and CDR2 are MDHEN and SYDVKM. This CDR3 contains 14 residues. CDR3 protein: CASTTNTDYNGYTF. Here the CDR3 DNA reads TGTGCCAGCACCACCAACACCGATTATAATGGCTACACCTTC.

The V gene is TRBV18, the J gene TRBJ1-1, with TRBD1 identical over 7 bases. Per germline, CDR1 KGHSH and CDR2 LQKENI. V lost 1 base, J lost 0 bases, and 2 bases stayed unmatched. This CDR3 is 15 amino acids long. The chain's CDR3 is CASSPRTGVNTEAFF. The CDR3 nucleotides are TGTGCCAGCTCACCACGTACAGGGGTGAACACTGAAGCTTTCTTT. The variable domain in full, completed from reference TRBV18 and TRBJ1-1, reads NAGVMQNPRHLVRRRGQEARLRCSPMKGHSHVYWYRQLPEEGLKFMVYLQKENIIDESGMPKERFSAEFPKEGPSILRIQQVVRGDSAAYFCASSPRTGVNTEAFFGQGTRLTVV.

The chain combines TRBV5-1 with TRBJ2-7, with 7 bases lining up with TRBD1. V gave up 4 bases and J gave up 4 bases; unmatched junction bases: 8. The CDR3 covers 14 residues. The germline gives CDR1 SGHRS, CDR2 YFSETQ. The DNA of the CDR3 is TGCGCCAGCAGCCGAGGGACAGAGAGGTACGAGCAGTACTTC. Translating it yields CASSRGTERYEQYF. The full variable domain, its missing parts supplied by reference TRBV5-1 and TRBJ2-7, is KAGVTQTPRYLIKTRGQQVTLSCSPISGHRSVSWYQQTPGQGLQFLFEYFSETQRNKGNFPGRFSGRQFSNSRSEMNVSTLELGDSALYLCASSRGTERYEQYFGPGTRLTVT.

The chain links TRBV9 to TRBJ1-4; 8 bases fit TRBD1. This CDR3 has 15 residues. Trimming cost V 3 bases and J 6 bases; bases outside gene matches: 7. Germline V CDR1 and CDR2: SGDLS, YYNGEE. The CDR3 DNA follows: TGTGCCAGCAGCGATACAGGGGGAGGGGATGAAAAACTGTTTTTT. Protein product: CASSDTGGGDEKLFF.

V usage is TRBV15 and J usage is TRBJ1-2; 9 bases align to TRBD1. CDR1 is LNHNV and CDR2 is YYDKDF in the germline V gene (reference sequence). The V segment lost 1 base and the J segment 3 bases; nucleotides outside the gene matches: 6. CDR3 length: 16 amino acids. The CDR3 region has the DNA TGTGCCACCAGCAGAGGGGGGACAGGGCATGACTATGGCTACACCTTC. It translates to CATSRGGTGHDYGYTF.

The chain combines TRBV7-3 with TRBJ2-7; D remains unclear. Deletions cut 8 bases from V and 11 bases from J, with 19 bases between. There are 12 residues in the CDR3. CDR1 and CDR2 from the germline V gene are SGHTA and FQGTGA. The CDR3 loop is CASDQTRVKEYF. CDR3 DNA: TGTGCCAGCGACCAGACAAGAGTTAAAGAGTACTTC.

V is TRBV12-3 or TRBV12-4 and J is TRBJ2-1, with 7 bases matching TRBD2. This CDR3 spans 12 amino acids. V shed 5 bases, J shed 5 bases, and the junction held 0 bases outside the gene matches. CDR3 sequence (DNA): TGTGCCAGCAGTGGGACTAACAATGAGCAGTTCTTC. Translated, it gives CASSGTNNEQFF.